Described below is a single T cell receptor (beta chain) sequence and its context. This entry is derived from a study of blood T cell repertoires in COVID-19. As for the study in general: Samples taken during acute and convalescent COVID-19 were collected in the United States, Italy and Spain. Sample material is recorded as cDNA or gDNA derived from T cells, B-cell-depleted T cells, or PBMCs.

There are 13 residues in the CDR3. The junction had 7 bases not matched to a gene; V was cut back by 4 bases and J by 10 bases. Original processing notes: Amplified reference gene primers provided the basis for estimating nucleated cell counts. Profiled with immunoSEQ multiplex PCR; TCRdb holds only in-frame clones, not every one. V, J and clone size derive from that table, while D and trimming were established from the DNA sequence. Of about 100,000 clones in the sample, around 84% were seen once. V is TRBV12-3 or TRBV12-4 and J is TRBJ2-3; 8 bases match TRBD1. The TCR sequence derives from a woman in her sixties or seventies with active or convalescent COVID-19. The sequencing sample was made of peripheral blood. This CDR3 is CASSSTGQGAQYF. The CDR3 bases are TGTGCCAGCAGTTCTACAGGACAGGGCGCGCAGTATTTT.